A selection of T cell receptor beta chains follows, all from one sample in a study of shared clonotypes between healthy human individuals. TCRdb's copy holds only in-frame clones and misses some; the assay was immunoSEQ multiplex PCR. The sample lists about 2 million clones, about 95% seen once, with about 1.1% in the top ten. The source material was naive CD8+ T cells sorted from blood. The receptors come from a man aged 18-30 years in good health. Each CDR3 is given with its conserved first and last residue. A D gene is named only where the DNA matches it firmly. Size is omitted from some rows. Given values are once, few, many or a class for expanded clones.

.	TRBV5-8	.	15	TRBJ2-3	TGTGCCAGCAGCTTTTATCTGACATACACAGATACGCAGTATTTT	CASSFYLTYTDTQYF
.	TRBV13	.	15	TRBJ2-2	TGTGCCAGCAGCTTACAGGGGCCTAACACCGGGGAGCTGTTTTTT	CASSLQGPNTGELFF
TRBD1	TRBV4-1	.	15	TRBJ2-7	TGCGCCAGCAGCCAAGGGACAGGGCAACTCTACGAGCAGTACTTC	CASSQGTGQLYEQYF
.	TRBV11-1	.	13	TRBJ1-2	TGTGCCAGCAGCTTGGTAGGGAACTATGGCTACACCTTC	CASSLVGNYGYTF
.	TRBV7-9	.	12	TRBJ2-1	TGTGCCAGCAGCTCTACTAGCTCTGAGCAGTTCTTC	CASSSTSSEQFF
.	TRBV29-1	.	10	TRBJ2-1	TGCAGCGTTGGAGTGTTGGAGCAGTTCTTC	CSVGVLEQFF
.	TRBV27	once	16	TRBJ1-6	TGTGCCAGCAGTTCGGGGGGGCCCTCCTATAATTCACCCCTCCACTTT	CASSSGGPSYNSPLHF
.	TRBV4-1	.	13	TRBJ2-1	TGCGCCAGCAGCCAAGGAGTTTACAATGAGCAGTTCTTC	CASSQGVYNEQFF
TRBD2	TRBV29-1	.	15	TRBJ2-7	TGCAGCGTTGAAGGCCCGGGACTAGCGGACTACGAGCAGTACTTC	CSVEGPGLADYEQYF
.	TRBV5-6	.	13	TRBJ2-7	TGTGCCAGCAGCTTAATGGGGGTCTACGAGCAGTACTTC	CASSLMGVYEQYF
TRBD2	TRBV4-3	.	17	TRBJ2-1	TGCGCCAGCAGCCAAGATAGTGGACTAGCGGCCTACAATGAGCAGTTCTTC	CASSQDSGLAAYNEQFF
.	TRBV11-2	.	15	TRBJ2-7	TGTGCCAGCAGCTTATCGACCCAAGGGCGGTACGAGCAGTACTTC	CASSLSTQGRYEQYF
TRBD1	TRBV9	.	15	TRBJ2-5	TGTGCCAGCAGCGTAGAGGGGACAGGACGGGAGACCCAGTACTTC	CASSVEGTGRETQYF
.	TRBV27	.	14	TRBJ2-7	TGTGCCAGCAGTTTAACGGAATACTCCTACGAGCAGTACTTC	CASSLTEYSYEQYF
.	TRBV4-3	.	14	TRBJ2-7	TGCGCCAGCAGCCAGAATAGGGGGGCCTACGAGCAGTACTTC	CASSQNRGAYEQYF
.	TRBV5-6	.	17	TRBJ2-1	TGTGCCAGCAGCTTGGTGGCGGAGGGGAGCTCCTACAATGAGCAGTTCTTC	CASSLVAEGSSYNEQFF
.	TRBV5-6	.	14	TRBJ1-5	TGTGCCAGCAGCTTGGAGGCAAACAATCAGCCCCAGCATTTT	CASSLEANNQPQHF
.	TRBV4-1	.	13	TRBJ2-3	TGCGCCAGCAGCCAAGGAGGTCCAGATACGCAGTATTTT	CASSQGGPDTQYF
TRBD1	TRBV7-2	few	14	TRBJ2-7	TGTGCCAGCAGCTCATGGGACAGGGGGCACGAGCAGTACTTC	CASSSWDRGHEQYF
TRBD1	TRBV5-6	.	13	TRBJ1-2	TGTGCCAGCAGGACAGGGGGCGGCTATGGCTACACCTTC	CASRTGGGYGYTF
TRBD1	TRBV11-2	once	13	TRBJ2-1	TGTGCCAGCACCGGACAGGGGGCATATGAGCAGTTCTTC	CASTGQGAYEQFF
.	TRBV6-5	.	16	TRBJ2-7	TGTGCCAGCAGTTACTCGACGGGGGAGGTTTACCACGAGCAGTACTTC	CASSYSTGEVYHEQYF
TRBD1	TRBV9	.	16	TRBJ1-6	TGTGCCAGCACGGCCGGGACAGGGGGCCCTCAATCACCCCTCCACTTT	CASTAGTGGPQSPLHF
.	TRBV20-1	.	11	TRBJ1-1	TGCAGTGCAGCGGGGGGGATGATCGCTTTCTTT	CSAAGGMIAFF
.	TRBV7-8	.	17	TRBJ2-7	TGTGCCAGCAGCTTATTCGAGACCTCAACTGATTTCTACGAGCAGTACTTC	CASSLFETSTDFYEQYF
.	TRBV25-1	.	14	TRBJ2-7	TGTGCCAGCAGCTTGTGGGCCACAGCCTACGAGCAGTACTTC	CASSLWATAYEQYF
TRBD2	TRBV27	.	16	TRBJ2-1	TGTGCCAGCAGTTTATATAGCGGGGGTCTAAACAATGAGCAGTTCTTC	CASSLYSGGLNNEQFF
TRBD2	TRBV10-1	.	17	TRBJ2-5	TGCGCCAGCAGTGATCAAGGACTAGCGGGAGTCCAAGAGACCCAGTACTTC	CASSDQGLAGVQETQYF
TRBD2	TRBV9	.	15	TRBJ2-7	TGTGCCAGCAGCGCAGCGGGATGGAGCTCCTACGAGCAGTACTTC	CASSAAGWSSYEQYF
.	TRBV9	few	13	TRBJ2-7	TGTGCCAGCAGCGTAGCTGAGGGCTACGAGCAGTACTTC	CASSVAEGYEQYF
TRBD1	TRBV6-5	.	14	TRBJ1-6	TGTGCCAGCAGCCCCTGGACAGGGTTTTCACCCCTCCACTTT	CASSPWTGFSPLHF
.	TRBV29-1	.	15	TRBJ2-7	TGCAGCGTTGAAGATCGTGGGACTGACTCCTACGAGCAGTACTTC	CSVEDRGTDSYEQYF
.	TRBV5-6	.	15	TRBJ2-3	TGTGCCAGCAGCTTAAGATCGTACCTCACAGATACGCAGTATTTT	CASSLRSYLTDTQYF
.	TRBV9	.	14	TRBJ2-2	TGTGCCAGCACATTGGGCGGGAACACCGGGGAGCTGTTTTTT	CASTLGGNTGELFF
.	TRBV9	once	17	TRBJ2-7	TGTGCCAGCAGCTCCCGAGGGAAAGGGGCCCTTGACTACGAGCAGTACTTC	CASSSRGKGALDYEQYF
.	TRBV30	.	15	TRBJ2-7	TGTGCCTGGAAGTTGGGGCCCCTCCTAGGGTACGAGCAGTACTTC	CAWKLGPLLGYEQYF
.	TRBV5-6	.	16	TRBJ2-3	TGTGCCAGCAGCTTGGCGACAGACGGACCCACAGATACGCAGTATTTT	CASSLATDGPTDTQYF
.	TRBV28	.	14	TRBJ2-7	TGTGCCAGCAGTTTACAGGGCTCGACCTACGAGCAGTACTTC	CASSLQGSTYEQYF
.	TRBV29-1	once	11	TRBJ2-7	TGCAGCGTTGATACAGGGTACGAGCAGTACTTC	CSVDTGYEQYF
TRBD1	TRBV4-1	.	14	TRBJ2-7	TGCGCCAGCAGCCCCGGGACAGGGGGGTACGAGCAGTACTTC	CASSPGTGGYEQYF
.	TRBV14	.	13	TRBJ2-5	TGTGCCAGCAGCCAAGAGGGGGAAGAGACCCAGTACTTC	CASSQEGEETQYF
TRBD1	TRBV28	.	15	TRBJ1-4	TGTGCCAGCAGCCCCGGGACAGCAACTAATGAAAAACTGTTTTTT	CASSPGTATNEKLFF
.	TRBV28	.	12	TRBJ2-2	TGTGCCACAGAGGAAACGAGCGGGGAGCTGTTTTTT	CATEETSGELFF
TRBD1	TRBV10-3	.	14	TRBJ2-1	TGTGCCATCAGGGACAGGGAATCCTACAATGAGCAGTTCTTC	CAIRDRESYNEQFF